The 5 T cell receptor beta chains reported below all come from one sample, sequenced in a study of T cells in tuberculosis. Measured with immunoSEQ multiplex PCR; TCRdb has only the in-frame clones, and not every one. This sample has 30,000 to 35,000 clones, with approximately 97% found just once. The source material was PBMCs. These TCRs come from a donor aged 5 to 30 with latent tuberculosis or without tuberculosis infection.

V gene TRBV6-1 combines with J gene TRBJ2-1, with TRBD2 matching over 9 bases. This CDR3 has 18 residues. J lost 2 bases, V lost 2 bases, and 10 bases had no gene match. CDR1 is MNHNS, CDR2 SASEGT, per germline. CDR3: CASSEKLLAGAAYNEQFF. The DNA of the CDR3 is TGTGCCAGCAGTGAAAAGTTATTAGCGGGAGCAGCCTACAATGAGCAGTTCTTC.

The genes are TRBV7-2 and TRBJ2-1; 10 positions match TRBD2. The CDR3 has 16 amino acids. CDR1 is SGHTA and CDR2 is FQGNSA in the germline V gene. J gave up 5 bases and V 1 base, and 5 bases lay outside the gene matches. The CDR3 sequence is CASSLVGTSAHNEQFF. The CDR3 DNA reads as TGTGCCAGCAGCTTAGTTGGGACTAGCGCTCACAATGAGCAGTTCTTC.

The gene calls are TRBV11-2 and TRBJ1-2; D unresolved. Trimming cost V 5 bases and J 2 bases, with 18 bases left between them. Per germline, CDR1 SGHAT and CDR2 FQNNGV. This CDR3 is built from 16 residues. This CDR3 reads CASSPHGGGTNYGYTF. The CDR3 DNA is TGTGCCAGCAGCCCCCATGGTGGAGGAACGAACTATGGCTACACCTTC.

The chain has TRBV5-4 and TRBJ2-1; D gene unclear. V was shortened by 0 bases and J by 10 bases, with 8 bases between the two germline ends. The CDR3 runs to 12 residues. Germline-derived CDR1 and CDR2 are SGHNT and YYREEE (reference sequence). In DNA, the CDR3 is TGTGCCAGCAGCTTGGCCGTGGGCGAGCAGTTCTTC. As protein: CASSLAVGEQFF.

The chain couples TRBV13 to TRBJ2-1, with TRBD2 matching over 13 bases. The junction had 8 bases not matched to a gene; V was cut back by 5 bases and J by 4 bases. The CDR3 is 17 residues long. CDR1 and CDR2 from the germline V gene are PRHDT and FYEKMQ (reference sequence). The CDR3 sequence is CASSTGLAGALYNEQFF. Here the CDR3 DNA reads TGTGCCAGCAGCACAGGACTAGCGGGGGCTTTGTACAATGAGCAGTTCTTC.